This TCR beta chain was sequenced for a study of blood T cells in healthy people across ages. Study-wide results and limits: A conclusive naive versus antigen-experienced comparison was prevented by the unsorted PBMCs.

This clonotype was seen a handful of times. The target antigen is unknown. This CDR3 is 14 amino acids long. Trimming cost V 7 bases and J 3 bases; bases outside gene matches: 4. Germline CDR1 is SNHLY and CDR2 is FYNNEI. A second PCR, run for about 6 to 11 cycles, used a sample-barcoded 5' primer plus a J-beta primer mix. The template-switch adaptor, which had 12 random nucleotides, put a tag on each cDNA molecule. TCRdb used MiXCR to reprocess the 5' RACE reads, holding one entry per CDR3 protein. Of more than 800,000 distinct CDR3 sequences in the sample, 40% to 50% were seen once. The genes are TRBV2 and TRBJ2-3, with 10 bases lining up with TRBD2. The sample comprised blood. The TCR sequence derives from a woman aged 60 to 75 in good health. CDR3: CASIGTSVTDTQYF. The CDR3, as DNA: TGTGCCAGCATAGGGACTAGCGTTACAGATACGCAGTATTTT.